The 18 T cell receptor beta chains below were found in one sample sequenced in a study of blood T cell repertoires in COVID-19. Assay: immunoSEQ multiplex PCR; the TCRdb copy retains only in-frame clones and omits some. This table has 350,000 or so clones, roughly 85% appearing once. Sequencing was done on a sample of PBMCs or T cells enriched from blood (not recorded which). These receptor sequences come from a woman aged 40-49 years with acute COVID-19.

The chain recombines TRBV27 with TRBJ1-5; tentative D call: TRBD1 (5 bases). Germline V CDR1 and CDR2: MNHEY, SMNVEV (reference sequence). This CDR3 comprises 12 residues. V was trimmed by 6 bases and J by 4 bases, leaving 7 bases between them. CDR3 residues: CASRGGNQPQHF. The CDR3 region has the DNA TGTGCCAGCAGGGGGGGGAATCAGCCCCAGCATTTT.

DNA of the CDR3: TGTGCCAGCAGCACGACTGTAGACAGGCGGATATATCCTAAACTGTTTTTT. Translated, it gives CASSTTVDRRIYPKLFF. The chain is built from TRBV7-9 and TRBJ1-4; D might be TRBD1 (6 bases). The CDR3 covers 17 residues. With 5 bases removed from V and 11 bases from J, the gap between germline ends came to 27 bases. The germline V gene encodes CDR1 SEHNR and CDR2 FQNEAQ (reference sequence).

This chain links TRBV27 with TRBJ1-4, with 12 bases matching TRBD1. Trimming cost V 6 bases and J 8 bases; bases outside gene matches: 7. The CDR3 runs to 15 residues. From germline, CDR1 is MNHEY and CDR2 SMNVEV (reference sequence). The chain's CDR3 is CASSSPGQGAEKLFF. In DNA, the CDR3 is TGTGCCAGCAGCTCTCCGGGACAGGGGGCGGAAAAACTGTTTTTT.

The gene calls are TRBV5-8 and TRBJ2-7; 11 bases fit TRBD2. Germline assignment: CDR1 SGHTS and CDR2 YDEGEE. V was pared by 4 bases and J by 3 bases, with 9 bases of the junction left unmatched. The CDR3 length is 16 residues. The CDR3 spells CASSDIGLAGYYEQYF. The CDR3 DNA reads as TGTGCCAGCAGCGACATAGGACTAGCGGGTTACTACGAGCAGTACTTC.

V usage is TRBV12-5 and J usage is TRBJ2-3; TRBD1 matches at 12 bases. The CDR3 is made up of 16 amino acids. Losses at the gene ends were 7 bases for V and 5 bases for J; bases not matched to a gene: 10. The germline gives CDR1 LGHNT, CDR2 FRNRAP. The CDR3 nucleotides are TGTGCTAGTGCCAAATCGGGACAGGGGGCGCGAGATACGCAGTATTTT. It yields the protein CASAKSGQGARDTQYF.

The V gene is TRBV28, the J gene TRBJ1-2, with a weak D call TRBD1 (5 bases). The V gene lost 8 bases and the J gene lost 3 bases, with 13 bases spanning the gap. Germline assignment: CDR1 MDHEN and CDR2 SYDVKM. CDR3 length: 13 amino acids. The CDR3 nucleotides are TGTGCCAGCGGATCGTCCAGGGACTATGGCTACACCTTC. This codes for CASGSSRDYGYTF.

This chain links TRBV4-2 with TRBJ1-2; no firm D call. The CDR3 sequence is 12 residues long. Trimming stripped 5 bases from V and 7 bases from J, with 11 bases between. CDR1 and CDR2 from the germline V gene are LGHNA and YNFKEQ. The CDR3 protein is CASSGTASGYTF. CDR3 nucleotides: TGTGCCAGCAGCGGCACAGCAAGTGGCTACACCTTC.

The J gene is TRBJ1-5, the V gene TRBV5-6; tentatively, D is TRBD1 (5 bases). There are 13 residues in the CDR3. The germline V and J ends were trimmed by 4 bases and 3 bases, with 8 bases remaining between them. CDR1 and CDR2 (germline): SGHDT, YYEEEE. CDR3 nucleotides: TGTGCCAGCAGCGCGGGACCCAATCAGCCCCAGCATTTT. Protein sequence: CASSAGPNQPQHF. The variable domain in full, completed from reference TRBV5-6 and TRBJ1-5, reads DAGVTQSPTHLIKTRGQQVTLRCSPKSGHDTVSWYQQALGQGPQFIFQYYEEEERQRGNFPDRFSGHQFPNYSSELNVNALLLGDSALYLCASSAGPNQPQHFGDGTRLSIL.

V usage is TRBV5-1 and J usage is TRBJ2-5; D perhaps matches TRBD1 (6 bases). Germline CDR1 and CDR2: SGHRS and YFSETQ. Trimming left V 1 base short and J 0 bases short, with 7 bases between. This CDR3 has 14 amino acids. The CDR3 sequence: CASSLRTDQETQYF. The CDR3 region has the DNA TGCGCCAGCAGCTTGAGGACAGACCAAGAGACCCAGTACTTC.

This chain connects TRBV14 to TRBJ1-2, with D possibly TRBD1 on 5 matching bases. V was pared by 4 bases and J by 0 bases, with 6 bases between. This CDR3 has 13 residues. Germline lookup yields CDR1 SGHDN and CDR2 FVKESK. The CDR3 DNA sequence: TGTGCCAGCAGCCGACAGTCTAACTATGGCTACACCTTC. It is translated as CASSRQSNYGYTF.

This clone was observed a few times. The chain employs TRBV7-3 and TRBJ2-6, with D possibly TRBD2 on 5 matching bases. CDR3 size: 16 residues. The germline V gene has CDR1 SGHTA and CDR2 FQGTGA. V was cut by 6 bases and J by 0 bases, with 12 bases left in between. The CDR3 coding sequence is TGTGCCAGCAGTCCGGACTCGCCCTCTGGGGCCAACGTCCTGACTTTC. Protein: CASSPDSPSGANVLTF. The full variable domain, its missing parts supplied by reference TRBV7-3 and TRBJ2-6, is GAGVSQTPSNKVTEKGKYVELRCDPISGHTALYWYRQSLGQGPEFLIYFQGTGAADDSGLPNDRFFAVRPEGSVSTLKIQRTERGDSAVYLCASSPDSPSGANVLTFGAGSRLTVL.

The chain employs TRBV6-2 or TRBV6-3 and TRBJ2-7; 10 bases fit TRBD2. Germline V gene sequence: CDR1 MNHEY, CDR2 SVGEGT. V shed 2 bases and J 5 bases; nucleotides not matched to a gene: 9. The CDR3 has 16 amino acids. Written as DNA, the CDR3 is TGTGCCAGCAGTTACCTAGCGGGGGTGTATAAGGACGAGCAGTACTTC. Translation gives CASSYLAGVYKDEQYF.

The chain combines TRBV9 with TRBJ1-1, with 9 nucleotides matching TRBD1. Trimming cost V 1 base and J 4 bases; bases outside gene matches: 11. The CDR3 length is 17 residues. Germline CDR1 SGDLS, CDR2 YYNGEE. This chain's CDR3 is CASSVQATGGWGTEAFF. In DNA form, the CDR3 reads TGTGCCAGCAGCGTACAAGCTACAGGGGGCTGGGGCACTGAAGCTTTCTTT.

The rearrangement links TRBV7-9 to TRBJ2-1; perhaps TRBD2 as D (6 bases). This CDR3 spans 16 amino acids. Germline lookup yields CDR1 SEHNR and CDR2 FQNEAQ (reference sequence). Trimming stripped 6 bases from V and 0 bases from J, with 15 bases between. The CDR3 loop reads CASRTLANSSYNEQFF. Here the CDR3 DNA reads TGTGCCAGCAGGACTCTAGCGAACAGCTCCTACAATGAGCAGTTCTTC. Drawing the rest from reference TRBV7-9 and TRBJ2-1, the complete variable domain is DTGVSQNPRHKITKRGQNVTFRCDPISEHNRLYWYRQTLGQGPEFLTYFQNEAQLEKSRLLSDRFSAERPKGSFSTLEIQRTEQGDSAMYLCASRTLANSSYNEQFFGPGTRLTVL.

The chain joins TRBV7-3 to TRBJ2-3, with TRBD2 matching 8 bases. The CDR3 contains 14 residues. The V and J ends lost 4 bases and 3 bases, in that order; junction bases with no gene match: 3. Germline V lookup: CDR1 SGHTA, CDR2 FQGTGA. Here the CDR3 reads CASSYSGGTDTQYF. The CDR3 nucleotides read TGTGCCAGCAGCTACAGCGGGGGAACAGATACGCAGTATTTT.

This chain links TRBV18 with TRBJ1-5; 9 bases fit TRBD1. Germline CDR1 is KGHSH and CDR2 is LQKENI. V shed 3 bases and J 0 bases; nucleotides not matched to a gene: 3. This CDR3 comprises 16 residues. This CDR3 is CASSPGQGPSNQPQHF. DNA for the CDR3: TGTGCCAGCTCACCGGGACAGGGACCTAGCAATCAGCCCCAGCATTTT.

The genes are TRBV5-4 and TRBJ1-1, with D possibly TRBD1 on 5 matching bases. This CDR3 spans 14 amino acids. In germline, CDR1 is SGHNT, CDR2 YYREEE (reference sequence). Trimming cost V 2 bases and J 6 bases, with 14 bases left between them. CDR3 coding DNA: TGTGCCAGCAGCTTCCGACAGCTTGAGTCTGAAGCTTTCTTT. Encoded protein: CASSFRQLESEAFF.

The rearrangement uses TRBV7-2 and TRBJ2-5; D gene uncertain. The CDR3 has 18 amino acids. V shed 4 bases and J shed 4 bases, with 25 bases lying between them. CDR1 is SGHTA and CDR2 is FQGNSA in the germline V gene. CDR3 loop: CASSSSFGYVGVAETQYF. The CDR3 coding sequence is TGTGCCAGCAGCTCTAGTTTCGGATATGTAGGCGTCGCAGAGACCCAGTACTTC.